The rows below give T cell receptor beta chains drawn from one sample of a study of beta chain features in type 1 diabetes. The data were produced by immunoSEQ multiplex PCR, yet TCRdb's version contains in-frame clones alone and is incomplete. Among 240,000 or so clones listed, about 70% were seen once. The sequencing sample was made of naive CD4+ T cells from blood. The origin of the receptors is a man aged 30-40 years in good health. Both conserved end residues are trimmed from each CDR3.

J gene	V gene	CDR3 length	CDR3 protein
TRBJ2-7	TRBV5-1	12	ASSPGQGGNEQY
TRBJ2-3	TRBV29-1	11	SVEDGETDTQY
TRBJ2-3	TRBV30	12	AFTQGRGTDTQY
TRBJ1-4	TRBV10-3	11	AISSGANEKLF
TRBJ1-4	TRBV15	12	ATSRDATNEKLF
TRBJ1-6	TRBV15	13	ATSSQADYNSPLH
TRBJ2-1	TRBV11-2	15	ASSLIRNSLLYNEQF
TRBJ2-6	TRBV7-2	15	ASSLDGTSGSRNVLT
TRBJ1-1	TRBV5-1	11	ASSTGMNTEAF
TRBJ1-2	TRBV29-1	9	SGQGNYGYT
TRBJ2-6	TRBV29-1	11	SVHDSRLDVLT
TRBJ2-3	TRBV18	13	ASSPFGGTADTQY
TRBJ1-5	TRBV28	9	ASSLHQPQH
TRBJ2-1	TRBV5-4	10	ASSLDRNEQF
TRBJ2-5	TRBV7-9	14	ASSPPSWTARETQY
TRBJ2-3	TRBV29-1	12	SVEADRRVDTQY
TRBJ1-1	TRBV19	14	ASSLPTGTVNTEAF
TRBJ1-1	TRBV10-3	11	AITDRMNTEAF
TRBJ2-7	TRBV14	11	ASSQDYFYEQY
.	TRBV30	14	AWSRRTGGISYEQY
TRBJ2-5	TRBV10-3	14	AISVGLAGGQETQY
TRBJ2-7	TRBV28	12	ASSFPDRGHEQY
TRBJ1-6	TRBV5-4	13	ASSSRGQGNSPLH
TRBJ2-4	TRBV11-2	12	ASSPFSRRNIQY
TRBJ2-1	TRBV29-1	12	SVLPRLAGGEQF
TRBJ2-2	TRBV5-1	10	ASSVHTGELF
TRBJ2-1	TRBV30	13	AWSPPGLVTGGQF
TRBJ2-7	TRBV4-2	14	ASSQETSANSYEQY
TRBJ2-1	TRBV12-5	14	ASGLALGLGPDEQF
TRBJ2-5	TRBV30	10	AWDRYQETQY
TRBJ2-1	TRBV30	10	AWDLGNNEQF
TRBJ2-6	TRBV11-2	14	ASSPGRGSGANVLT
TRBJ2-3	TRBV30	13	AWSVLAGAPDTQY
TRBJ2-7	TRBV11-1	11	ASSPRGPNEQY
TRBJ2-1	TRBV7-9	13	ASSLGLAEYNEQF
TRBJ1-1	TRBV7-2	11	ASSPIGAVEAF
TRBJ2-6	TRBV29-1	16	SVVADSSGISGANVLT
TRBJ1-1	TRBV29-1	11	SARGVMNTEAF
TRBJ2-5	TRBV7-2	10	ASSRQGGPQY
TRBJ2-1	TRBV18	14	ASSPGREPSVDEQF
TRBJ2-4	TRBV4-1	17	ASSQPWRGQGSAKNIQY
TRBJ1-1	TRBV9	11	ASSVDANTEAF
TRBJ1-1	TRBV5-6	12	ASSRRDRYTEAF
TRBJ1-1	TRBV29-1	11	SVEENTHTEAF
TRBJ2-1	TRBV29-1	12	SVKPGQGHNEQF
TRBJ2-6	TRBV30	11	AWKHAGANVLT
TRBJ1-1	TRBV30	12	AWSDKPFAGEAF
TRBJ2-5	TRBV18	14	ASSQSGTPDGKTQY
TRBJ2-3	TRBV29-1	10	SVDRVSDTQY
TRBJ2-1	TRBV29-1	13	SVELSQGNYNEQF
TRBJ2-1	TRBV5-1	11	ASSFSTYNEQF
TRBJ1-6	TRBV13	12	ASSLGQGNSPLH
TRBJ2-7	TRBV29-1	11	SVEVTRTYEQY
TRBJ2-5	TRBV4-1	12	ASSQAANRETQY